The clone carrying this T cell receptor (beta chain) came up a few times. Using a J-beta primer mix together with a sample-barcoded 5' primer, a second PCR was run for about 6 to 11 cycles. Each cDNA molecule carried a tag from a template-switch adaptor that contained 12 random nucleotides. MiXCR, run by TCRdb on the 5' RACE reads, gives a single entry per CDR3 protein. The top ten hold around 21% of the sample, which has some 700,000 distinct CDR3 sequences, around a fifth seen once. This CDR3 comprises 14 residues. V lost 5 bases and J 5 bases, leaving 15 bases between the germline ends. The data stem from a study of blood T cells in healthy people across ages.

This chain connects TRBV12-3 or TRBV12-4 to TRBJ1-2, with a possible D match to TRBD1 (6 bases). The sequenced material came from blood. The source of this sequence is a man in his 70s in good health. The CDR3 region is CASSLGGDLYGYTF. The CDR3 coding sequence is TGTGCCAGCAGTCTAGGGGGGGACCTATATGGCTACACCTTC.